The sequence of this TCR beta chain was determined in a study of blood T cells in healthy people across ages. The overall study: Roughly one uniquely barcoded beta molecule per two T cells was captured.

Study-wide results and limits: Observed TCR beta diversity per million T cells went down as age went up. This fall followed a roughly linear course with age.

A second roughly 6 to 11 cycle PCR used barcoded and J-beta primers. MiXCR was run by TCRdb on the 5' RACE reads, yielding one entry per CDR3 protein. The table has hundreds of thousands of distinct CDR3 sequences, more than 45% seen once. Isolated per sample were at least 6 million PBMCs. In regard to this clonotype: Its cognate antigen is unknown.

The CDR3 runs to 15 residues. With 5 bases clipped from V and 7 bases from J, the junction kept 11 bases outside the gene matches. The germline CDR1 and CDR2 sequences are SGHTA and FQGNSA. The TCR comes from a man aged 25-40 years in good health. This chain connects TRBV7-2 to TRBJ2-7, with TRBD2 matching over 10 bases. Source material: blood. In DNA, the CDR3 is TGTGCCAGCAGCCCCACTAGCGGGGATGCCGGAGAGCAGTACTTC. It specifies CASSPTSGDAGEQYF.